Below are 16 T cell receptor beta chains sequenced from a single sample in a study of cytomegalovirus exposure and HLA in healthy donors. Primers for the PCR totalled 60 Vbeta and 13 Jbeta. Libraries were prepared by immunoSEQ multiplex PCR; TCRdb keeps only in-frame clonotypes and omits some of them. This sample has about 130,000 clones, with 8% to 9.5% found just once. The sample comprised PBMCs. Every receptor here comes from a man aged 40-49 years in good health and CMV-seronegative.

The sample holds a few counts of this clone. This chain links TRBV28 with TRBJ2-6; D possibly corresponds to TRBD2 (5 bases). The V gene lost 3 bases and the J gene lost 4 bases, with 13 bases spanning the gap. The CDR3 loop spans 16 amino acids. Germline CDR1 reads MDHEN; CDR2 reads SYDVKM. The CDR3 region has the DNA TGTGCCAGCAGTTTGTGGACTGCGTGGGGGGCCAACGTCCTGACTTTC. It is translated as CASSLWTAWGANVLTF. Full variable domain (missing parts from reference TRBV28 and TRBJ2-6): DVKVTQSSRYLVKRTGEKVFLECVQDMDHENMFWYRQDPGLGLRLIYFSYDVKMKEKGDIPEGYSVSREKKERFSLILESASTNQTSMYLCASSLWTAWGANVLTFGAGSRLTVL.

In nucleotides, the CDR3 is TGTGCCAGCAGCTTGGTTCAAACCGGGGAGCTGTTTTTT. It is translated as CASSLVQTGELFF. The chain recombines TRBV5-6 with TRBJ2-2; no clear D. Between the trimmed V and J ends, which lost 0 bases and 5 bases, there was a span of 5 bases. Per the germline V gene, CDR1 is SGHDT and CDR2 is YYEEEE. The CDR3 loop spans 13 amino acids.

This clone has just a few counts. This chain joins TRBV4-3 and TRBJ1-4; a possible D gene is TRBD1 (5 bases). V was trimmed by 4 bases and J by 8 bases, leaving 23 bases between them. The germline V gene has CDR1 LGHNA and CDR2 YSLEER. The CDR3 totals 17 residues. The CDR3 DNA is TGCGCCAGCAGCCCCGCTATCGGGCAGCGTAGGGGCGAAAAACTGTTTTTT. It codes for CASSPAIGQRRGEKLFF.

In its sample, this clone was seen a few times. The chain recombines TRBV12-2 with TRBJ2-3; TRBD1 reflects the table's D call only, with no check against the DNA. TRBV12-2 is termed a pseudogene. The CDR3 runs to 17 residues. The CDR3 loop reads CASRLAETGWLEDTQYF. The CDR3 nucleotides read TGTGCAAGTCGCTTAGCTGAGACAGGGTGGTTAGAAGATACGCAGTATTTT.

The table lists this clone with a few counts. The rearrangement joins TRBV18 to TRBJ2-2; D possibly corresponds to TRBD2 (6 bases). CDR3 length: 16 amino acids. CDR1 is KGHSH and CDR2 is LQKENI in the germline V gene. V gave up 6 bases and J gave up 1 base, with 15 bases separating them. Here the CDR3 reads CASSGNPGENTGELFF. The CDR3 DNA sequence: TGTGCCAGCTCCGGTAACCCGGGAGAGAACACCGGGGAGCTGTTTTTT.

This chain connects TRBV5-4 to TRBJ2-5; TRBD2 agrees at 10 bases. This CDR3 is built from 15 residues. The V gene's germline CDR1 is SGHNT and CDR2 YYREEE (reference sequence). V trimming: 4 bases; J trimming: 2 bases; junction bases outside the gene matches: 5. CDR3 sequence: CASSTGLAEQETQYF. The CDR3 DNA follows: TGTGCCAGCAGCACCGGACTAGCGGAACAAGAGACCCAGTACTTC.

This clone was found a few times. This chain connects TRBV6-5 to TRBJ1-2, with unresolved D. V was clipped by 10 bases and J by 8 bases, with 23 bases between them. The CDR3 is 14 amino acids. Germline values: CDR1 MNHEY, CDR2 SVGAGI. CDR3 region: CATFFGSNIGGYTF. The CDR3 DNA sequence: TGTGCCACCTTCTTCGGGAGTAACATAGGGGGCTACACCTTC.

The chain is built from TRBV5-1 and TRBJ1-1, with unresolved D. Germline V gene lookup returns CDR1 SGHRS and CDR2 YFSETQ. Trimming shortened V by 0 bases and J by 0 bases, and 9 bases separated the two germline ends. The CDR3 spans 15 residues. The CDR3 bases are TGCGCCAGCAGCTTGGGGGAGGGTCTGAACACTGAAGCTTTCTTT. This gives the protein CASSLGEGLNTEAFF. The complete variable domain, with remaining parts taken from reference TRBV5-1 and TRBJ1-1, reads KAGVTQTPRYLIKTRGQQVTLSCSPISGHRSVSWYQQTPGQGLQFLFEYFSETQRNKGNFPGRFSGRQFSNSRSEMNVSTLELGDSALYLCASSLGEGLNTEAFFGQGTRLTVV.

In its sample, this clone was seen a few times. The rearrangement uses TRBV14 and TRBJ1-6; D remains unclear. The V end was cut by 4 bases, the J end by 7 bases, with 14 bases between. The CDR3 length is 15 residues. Looked up from germline, CDR1 is SGHDN and CDR2 is FVKESK. This chain's CDR3 is CASSRGRPGNSPLHF. The DNA for the CDR3 is TGTGCCAGCAGCCGCGGGCGGCCGGGGAATTCACCCCTCCACTTT.

This clone was picked up a small number of times. The CDR3, as DNA: TGTGCCAGCAGTTCGGACAGGGGCACCTACGAGCAGTACTTC. Its translation is CASSSDRGTYEQYF. The rearrangement links TRBV6-6 to TRBJ2-7, with TRBD1 matching 9 bases. This CDR3 region has 14 residues. Trimming removed 4 bases from V and 2 bases from J; junction bases left unmatched: 3. Germline V lookup: CDR1 MNHNY, CDR2 SVGAGI (reference sequence).

The J gene is TRBJ2-1, the V gene TRBV7-9, with TRBD2 matching over 8 bases. Trimming removed 0 bases from V and 6 bases from J; junction bases left unmatched: 4. Germline values: CDR1 SEHNR, CDR2 FQNEAQ (reference sequence). The CDR3 extends over 15 amino acids. DNA for the CDR3: TGTGCCAGCAGCTTAGCCCTCGGGACTAGCAATGAGCAGTTCTTC. Residues: CASSLALGTSNEQFF.

The V and J genes are TRBV14 and TRBJ2-1; 12 bases map to TRBD2. V lost 2 bases to trimming and J lost 8 bases; unmatched junction nucleotides: 13. This CDR3 contains 18 residues. Per germline, CDR1 SGHDN and CDR2 FVKESK. In DNA form, the CDR3 reads TGTGCCAGCAGCCAACTCGGACTAGCGGGGAACTGGCGGGATGAGCAGTTCTTC. Protein sequence: CASSQLGLAGNWRDEQFF.

The V and J genes are TRBV5-6 and TRBJ2-1, with D possibly TRBD1 on 5 matching bases. CDR1 and CDR2 (germline): SGHDT, YYEEEE. V dropped 4 bases and J dropped 2 bases, with 13 bases sitting between them. This CDR3 is 15 amino acids long. The CDR3 DNA reads TGTGCCAGCAGCGGCGACAGCGAGGCCTACAATGAGCAGTTCTTC. Translating it yields CASSGDSEAYNEQFF.

This clone was detected only a few times. The CDR3 protein is CASSPGHPNTEAFF. The CDR3, as DNA: TGCGCCAGCAGCCCCGGACATCCGAACACTGAAGCTTTCTTT. V gene TRBV4-3 combines with J gene TRBJ1-1, with D possibly being TRBD1 (5 bases). This CDR3 region has 14 residues. Trimming pared 4 bases from V and 1 base from J, leaving 10 bases between. Germline V gene lookup returns CDR1 LGHNA and CDR2 YSLEER.

This clone occurred a few times. The chain uses TRBV19 and TRBJ2-7, with 7 bases matching TRBD2. CDR3 length: 11 amino acids. Germline V gives CDR1 LNHDA, CDR2 SQIVND (reference sequence). The ends lost 6 bases at V and 7 bases at J; junction bases unmatched: 3. The DNA for the CDR3 is TGTGCCAGTAGCTCCGGGGGGGAGCAGTACTTC. Its protein product is CASSSGGEQYF.

The rearrangement uses TRBV19 and TRBJ2-2; the match to TRBD1 covers 8 bases. Germline V gene lookup returns CDR1 LNHDA and CDR2 SQIVND (reference sequence). Germline trimming cut 10 bases from V and 0 bases from J; bases unmatched to any gene: 7. This CDR3 region has 15 residues. The CDR3 DNA is TGTGCCACGTACAACAGGGGGTCGAACACCGGGGAGCTGTTTTTT. Encoded protein: CATYNRGSNTGELFF.